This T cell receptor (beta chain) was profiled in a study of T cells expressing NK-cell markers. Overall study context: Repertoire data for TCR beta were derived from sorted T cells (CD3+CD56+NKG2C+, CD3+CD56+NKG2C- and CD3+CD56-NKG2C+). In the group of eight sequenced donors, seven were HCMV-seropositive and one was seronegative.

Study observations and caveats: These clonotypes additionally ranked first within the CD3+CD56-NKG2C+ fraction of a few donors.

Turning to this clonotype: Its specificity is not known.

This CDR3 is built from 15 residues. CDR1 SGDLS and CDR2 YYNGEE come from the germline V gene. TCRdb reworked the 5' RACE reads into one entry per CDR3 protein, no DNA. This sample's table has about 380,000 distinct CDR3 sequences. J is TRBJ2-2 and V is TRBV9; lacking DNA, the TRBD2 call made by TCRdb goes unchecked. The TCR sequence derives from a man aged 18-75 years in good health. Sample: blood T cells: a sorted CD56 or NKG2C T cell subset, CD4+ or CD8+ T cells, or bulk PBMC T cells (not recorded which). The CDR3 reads CASSSRTSAGGELFF.